This passage covers 12 T cell receptor beta chains from one sample sequenced in a study of blood T cell repertoires in COVID-19. Sequencing used immunoSEQ multiplex PCR; TCRdb keeps in-frame clones, though not all of them. The data show some 70,000 clones, with 90% seen just once and over 6.5% held by the top ten. Sequenced input: peripheral blood. These receptors all stem from a woman aged 80 or older with active COVID-19.

On this clone: At the DNA level, this CDR3 is encoded by other sequences in the same sample as well. V usage is TRBV7-2 and J usage is TRBJ2-5; D may be TRBD2 (5 bases). The CDR3 sequence is 14 residues long. V was trimmed by 1 base and J by 4 bases, leaving 10 bases between them. The germline V gene encodes CDR1 SGHTA and CDR2 FQGNSA. CDR3 DNA sequence: TGTGCCAGCAGCTTAGGTGTCGGGGTAGAGACCCAGTACTTC. It yields the protein CASSLGVGVETQYF.

This clone turned up a few times. CDR3 in DNA: TGTGCCACCAGTCGGGGGACAGATACGCAGTATTTT. Protein sequence: CATSRGTDTQYF. This rearrangement joins TRBV24-1 to TRBJ2-3; possibly TRBD2 for D (6 bases). The CDR3 runs to 12 residues. Trimming shortened V by 6 bases and J by 3 bases, and 6 bases separated the two germline ends. From germline, CDR1 is KGHDR and CDR2 SFDVKD.

The rearrangement joins TRBV27 to TRBJ1-2, with D tentatively TRBD1 (5 bases). Germline-derived CDR1 and CDR2 are MNHEY and SMNVEV (reference sequence). Trimming cost V 3 bases and J 4 bases, with 15 bases left between them. This CDR3 is built from 15 residues. CDR3 amino acids: CASSFRRGGAYGYTF. Here the CDR3 DNA reads TGTGCCAGCAGTTTTCGGCGGGGCGGGGCCTATGGCTACACCTTC.

The chain recombines TRBV28 with TRBJ2-5, with 11 bases lining up with TRBD2. The CDR3 covers 18 residues. With V trimmed by 5 bases and J by 0 bases, 11 bases remained unmatched. Looked up from germline, CDR1 is MDHEN and CDR2 is SYDVKM. This CDR3 is CASSRPGLADRYQETQYF. CDR3 DNA: TGTGCCAGCAGTCGCCCGGGACTAGCGGACAGGTACCAAGAGACCCAGTACTTC.

The chain has TRBV4-3 and TRBJ1-4; 9 nucleotides line up with TRBD1. The V gene's germline CDR1 is LGHNA and CDR2 YSLEER. The CDR3 loop spans 15 amino acids. Unmatched junction bases numbered 2, after V lost 1 base and J lost 5 bases. Here the CDR3 reads CASSQAGTGNEKLFF. CDR3 in DNA: TGCGCCAGCAGCCAAGCCGGGACAGGGAATGAAAAACTGTTTTTT.

As DNA, the CDR3 is TGCGCCAGCAGCAGAGGACAGGCTTACACAGATACGCAGTATTTT. Residues: CASSRGQAYTDTQYF. This chain links TRBV4-1 with TRBJ2-3, with 7 bases aligning to TRBD1. CDR1 MGHRA and CDR2 YSYEKL come from the germline V gene. The CDR3 is 15 amino acids. J gave up 2 bases and V 5 bases, and 7 bases lay outside the gene matches.

J is TRBJ2-7 and V is TRBV5-1; D is perhaps TRBD1 (6 bases). The CDR3 extends over 17 amino acids. CDR1 is SGHRS and CDR2 is YFSETQ in the germline V gene. The V gene lost 4 bases and the J gene lost 2 bases, with 22 bases spanning the gap. CDR3: CASSLTLRTASPYEQYF. The CDR3 DNA is TGCGCCAGCAGCCTCACTCTCCGGACAGCCTCTCCCTACGAGCAGTACTTC. The variable domain in full, completed from reference TRBV5-1 and TRBJ2-7, reads KAGVTQTPRYLIKTRGQQVTLSCSPISGHRSVSWYQQTPGQGLQFLFEYFSETQRNKGNFPGRFSGRQFSNSRSEMNVSTLELGDSALYLCASSLTLRTASPYEQYFGPGTRLTVT.

J is TRBJ2-1 and V is TRBV15, with 11 bases lining up with TRBD2. Germline V CDR1 and CDR2: LNHNV, YYDKDF (reference sequence). V shed 2 bases and J 8 bases; nucleotides not matched to a gene: 8. There are 16 residues in the CDR3. CDR3 bases: TGTGCCACCAGCAGAACAACTAGCGGGAGTAGGTATGAGCAGTTCTTC. Translating it yields CATSRTTSGSRYEQFF.

The rearrangement joins TRBV18 to TRBJ1-1; weak D call: TRBD1 (5 bases). Germline CDR1 reads KGHSH; CDR2 reads LQKENI. The CDR3 length is 15 residues. Trimming removed 0 bases from V and 7 bases from J, with 15 bases in between. Here the CDR3 reads CASSPPLRQIGEAFF. CDR3 nucleotide sequence: TGTGCCAGCTCACCACCATTACGACAGATTGGTGAAGCTTTCTTT.

This clone was observed once. This chain uses TRBV29-1 with TRBJ1-1; D remains unclear. Between the trimmed V and J ends, which lost 4 bases and 2 bases, there was a span of 8 bases. Germline V gene data show CDR1 as SQVTM and CDR2 as ANQGSEA. CDR3 length equals 12 residues. CDR3 region: CSVGSGNTEAFF. CDR3 coding DNA: TGCAGCGTTGGGTCAGGAAACACTGAAGCTTTCTTT.

The rearrangement links TRBV28 to TRBJ2-7; 7 bases line up with TRBD2. The CDR3 has 14 residues. With 6 bases clipped from V and 2 bases from J, the junction kept 7 bases outside the gene matches. Per the germline V gene, CDR1 is MDHEN and CDR2 is SYDVKM. The CDR3 DNA sequence: TGTGCCAGCAGCTATAGCGGGTTAACCTACGAGCAGTACTTC. It yields the protein CASSYSGLTYEQYF.

The gene calls are TRBV3-1 (or the pseudogene TRBV3-2) and TRBJ2-5, with TRBD2 identical over 11 bases. This CDR3 contains 17 residues. CDR1 LGHDT and CDR2 YNNKEL come from the germline V gene (reference sequence). V dropped 4 bases and J dropped 0; count of bases not matched to a gene: 7. The CDR3 sequence is CASSPRTSGSYQETQYF. DNA for the CDR3: TGTGCCAGCAGCCCTAGGACTAGCGGGTCGTACCAAGAGACCCAGTACTTC.